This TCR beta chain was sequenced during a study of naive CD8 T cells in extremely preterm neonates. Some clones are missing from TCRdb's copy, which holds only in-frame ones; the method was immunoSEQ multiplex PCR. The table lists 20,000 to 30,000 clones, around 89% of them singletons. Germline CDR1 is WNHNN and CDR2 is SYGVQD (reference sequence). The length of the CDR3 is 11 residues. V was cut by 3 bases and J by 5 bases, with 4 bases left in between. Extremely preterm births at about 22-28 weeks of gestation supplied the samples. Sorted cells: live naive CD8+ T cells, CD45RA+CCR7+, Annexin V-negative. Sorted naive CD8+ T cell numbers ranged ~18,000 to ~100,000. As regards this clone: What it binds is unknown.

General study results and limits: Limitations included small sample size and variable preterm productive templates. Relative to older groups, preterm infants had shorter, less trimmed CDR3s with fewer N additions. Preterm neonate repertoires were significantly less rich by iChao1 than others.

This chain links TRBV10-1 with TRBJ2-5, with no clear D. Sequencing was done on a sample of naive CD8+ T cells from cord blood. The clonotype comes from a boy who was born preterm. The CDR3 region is CASSDRETQYF. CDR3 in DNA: TGCGCCAGCAGTGACAGGGAGACCCAGTACTTC.